Shown below are 26 T cell receptor beta chains from a single sample sequenced in a study of T cell repertoires in aging, cancer and after chemotherapy. Peripheral blood genomic DNA, not sorted cells or RNA, was the template. Rearranged V-D-J TRB sequences were amplified with a mixed TRB-A/B primer pool. TCRdb analysed the multiplex PCR reads with MiXCR anew, one entry per CDR3 protein. The table records some 2,000 distinct CDR3 sequences, around a fifth of them present only once. Material: blood. All receptors come from a human donor with a solid tumor.

In DNA form, the CDR3 reads TGTGCCAGTAGTGCGCAGGGGTCACTGTTTTTT. This gives the protein CASSAQGSLFF. This chain connects TRBV19 to TRBJ1-4; a weak D match, TRBD1 (6 bases). Trimming pared 5 bases from V and 13 bases from J, leaving 11 bases between. CDR1 and CDR2 (germline): LNHDA, SQIVND (reference sequence). The length of the CDR3 is 11 residues.

A note on this clonotype: With a much larger clone just one base away, this may be a read error. This chain connects TRBV5-4 to TRBJ1-1, with D uncertain. Germline CDR1 is SGHNT and CDR2 is YYREEE (reference sequence). The CDR3 runs to 11 residues. CDR3 loop: CATSLNTEAFF. In DNA form, the CDR3 reads TGTGCCACCAGCTTGAACACTGAAGCTTTCTTT.

Sample share makes this clonotype medium-sized. This chain joins TRBV20-1 and TRBJ2-3, with D possibly TRBD2 on 5 matching bases. V lost 2 bases to trimming and J lost 12 bases, with 12 bases between them. CDR3 length: 11 amino acids. The V gene's germline CDR1 is DFQATT and CDR2 SNEGSKA (reference sequence). This chain's CDR3 is CSARREGDQYF. The CDR3 DNA reads as TGCAGTGCTAGACGAGAGGGCGATCAGTATTTT.

The chain has TRBV6-1 and TRBJ1-3; D possibly corresponds to TRBD1 (5 bases). CDR3 size: 16 residues. V gave up 2 bases and J gave up 3 bases, with 14 bases separating them. Germline lookup yields CDR1 MNHNS and CDR2 SASEGT. The CDR3 loop is CASSEYGGNGGNTIYF. Written as DNA, the CDR3 is TGTGCCAGCAGTGAATACGGGGGAAATGGTGGAAACACCATATATTTT.

This clonotype has a handful of counts. The chain employs TRBV6-7 and TRBJ2-3; D might be TRBD1 (5 bases). TRBV6-7 belongs to the ORF category, with a function that is uncertain. V shed 0 bases and J shed 1 base, with 11 bases lying between them. The CDR3 runs to 16 residues. The CDR3 loop is CASSYSRVGGTDTQYF. The CDR3 bases are TGTGCCAGCAGTTACTCGAGAGTAGGGGGCACAGATACGCAGTATTTT.

Sample share makes this clonotype medium-sized. The chain uses TRBV27 and TRBJ2-3, with a tentative D call TRBD2 (5 bases). Germline V lookup: CDR1 MNHEY, CDR2 SMNVEV (reference sequence). CDR3 size: 17 residues. Trimming pared 1 base from V and 0 bases from J, leaving 14 bases between. The DNA for the CDR3 is TGTGCCAGCAGTTTATTGATTCTAGCAACTAGCACAGATACGCAGTATTTT. It specifies CASSLLILATSTDTQYF.

A few counts support this clonotype. The chain links TRBV28 to TRBJ2-3, with D perhaps matching TRBD2 (5 bases). The CDR3 length is 13 residues. CDR1 is MDHEN and CDR2 is SYDVKM in the germline V gene. The V end was cut by 6 bases, the J end by 1 base, with 8 bases between. The CDR3 region has the DNA TGTGCCAGCAGCCCAGCGGGCACAGATACGCAGTATTTT. Protein: CASSPAGTDTQYF.

By frequency in the sample, this clonotype is large. The chain combines TRBV20-1 with TRBJ2-2, with unresolved D. The CDR3 length is 12 residues. V shed 3 bases and J shed 0 bases, with 2 bases lying between them. Germline CDR1 and CDR2: DFQATT and SNEGSKA (reference sequence). This CDR3 reads CSASSNTGELFF. The CDR3 DNA sequence: TGCAGTGCTAGCTCGAACACCGGGGAGCTGTTTTTT.

This clonotype was counted a few times. The J gene is TRBJ1-6, the V gene TRBV20-1, with D tentatively TRBD1 (5 bases). The CDR3 consists of 16 residues. V shed 3 bases and J shed 2 bases, with 14 bases lying between them. From germline, CDR1 is DFQATT and CDR2 SNEGSKA (reference sequence). This CDR3 is CSARPRAFAYNSPLHF. The DNA of the CDR3 is TGCAGTGCTAGGCCCAGGGCCTTCGCCTATAATTCACCCCTCCACTTT.

This chain connects TRBV28 to TRBJ2-1; D unresolved. CDR3 length equals 14 residues. Trimming left V 6 bases short and J 0 bases short, with 9 bases between. From germline, CDR1 is MDHEN and CDR2 SYDVKM. CDR3 region: CASRNPSSYNEQFF. As DNA, the CDR3 is TGTGCCAGCAGAAACCCGAGCTCCTACAATGAGCAGTTCTTC.

This clonotype is classed as medium-sized. For the CDR3, the DNA is TGTGCCACTTCCGGGACTAGCGGAATACGTGAGCAGTTCTTC. Translating gives CATSGTSGIREQFF. V usage is TRBV19 and J usage is TRBJ2-1; 11 nucleotides align to TRBD2. CDR3 length equals 14 residues. V lost 10 bases, J lost 9 bases, and 11 bases stayed unmatched. The germline V gene has CDR1 LNHDA and CDR2 SQIVND (reference sequence).

This clonotype is medium-sized. The rearrangement uses TRBV28 and TRBJ2-2; 7 positions agree with TRBD1. The CDR3 covers 15 residues. After removal of 3 bases from V and 9 bases from J, the junction contained 10 bases not matched to a gene. Germline lookup yields CDR1 MDHEN and CDR2 SYDVKM. The CDR3 is CASSFPGQFERELFF. CDR3 bases: TGTGCCAGCAGTTTTCCGGGACAGTTCGAAAGGGAGCTGTTTTTT.

This clonotype was detected a few times. The V and J genes are TRBV20-1 and TRBJ2-1; possibly TRBD2 for D (5 bases). CDR1 and CDR2 (germline): DFQATT, SNEGSKA (reference sequence). CDR3 length: 15 residues. V was pared by 4 bases and J by 7 bases, with 20 bases between. The CDR3 loop reads CSAKQRLTLLNEQFF. The CDR3 region has the DNA TGCAGTGCTAAGCAGCGGCTGACCCTTTTAAATGAGCAGTTCTTC.

By share, this clonotype ranks as large. The chain employs TRBV19 and TRBJ1-2; D not certain. Trimming took off 0 bases at V and 8 bases at J, with 16 bases between the two ends. Germline V lookup: CDR1 LNHDA, CDR2 SQIVND (reference sequence). The CDR3 extends over 15 amino acids. The chain's CDR3 is CASSIERRGIWGYTF. In DNA, the CDR3 is TGTGCCAGTAGTATAGAGCGCAGAGGGATTTGGGGCTACACCTTC.

This chain links TRBV7-2 with TRBJ1-6; D ambiguous. The CDR3 extends over 18 amino acids. The germline V gene has CDR1 SGHTA and CDR2 FQGNSA. Between the trimmed V and J ends, which lost 1 base and 0 bases, there was a span of 13 bases. Written as DNA, the CDR3 is TGTGCCAGCAGCTTAGTCGTCCAGATGAGCTCCTATAATTCACCCCTCCACTTT. Residues: CASSLVVQMSSYNSPLHF.

This chain uses TRBV27 with TRBJ2-7; 10 nucleotides align to TRBD2. CDR1 and CDR2 (germline): MNHEY, SMNVEV (reference sequence). Unmatched junction bases numbered 7, after V lost 2 bases and J lost 3 bases. The CDR3 loop spans 16 amino acids. CDR3 sequence reads: CASSLKGLAGDYEQYF. CDR3 DNA: TGTGCCAGCAGTTTAAAGGGCCTAGCGGGAGACTACGAGCAGTACTTC.

This clonotype was seen more than once but under ten times. The chain links TRBV5-6 to TRBJ2-3; a possible D gene is TRBD2 (5 bases). Trimming shortened V by 0 bases and J by 6 bases, and 14 bases separated the two germline ends. This CDR3 contains 15 residues. Germline V gene data show CDR1 as SGHDT and CDR2 as YYEEEE. CDR3 residues: CASSLDYRRTDTQYF. The CDR3 region has the DNA TGTGCCAGCAGCTTGGATTACCGCCGGACTGATACGCAGTATTTT.

This clonotype was seen just once. The chain has TRBV7-2 and TRBJ2-3; D may be TRBD1 (6 bases). Germline lookup yields CDR1 SGHTA and CDR2 FQGNSA. The CDR3 length is 14 residues. Trimming stripped 5 bases from V and 2 bases from J, with 11 bases between. CDR3 region: CASSMGQSTDTQYF. CDR3 sequence (DNA): TGTGCCAGCAGCATGGGACAATCCACAGATACGCAGTATTTT.

This clonotype rates as medium-sized. This chain uses TRBV6-2 or TRBV6-3 with TRBJ2-7; a possible D gene is TRBD1 (6 bases). CDR1 is MNHEY and CDR2 is SVGEGT in the germline V gene. V was trimmed by 6 bases and J by 5 bases, leaving 11 bases between them. The CDR3 consists of 12 residues. The CDR3 region has the DNA TGTGCCAGCAGCCGGACAGTCAACGAGCAGTACTTC. Protein: CASSRTVNEQYF.

Comment on this clonotype: This clone may be a read error of a much larger clone one base away. The CDR3 nucleotides are TGTGCCAGTAGTATACTAGCAGGGAGCTATTGCTACACCTTC. This codes for CASSILAGSYCYTF. The chain carries TRBV19 and TRBJ1-2; tentative D call: TRBD1 (5 bases). The CDR3 runs to 14 residues. Germline CDR1 reads LNHDA; CDR2 reads SQIVND (reference sequence).

This clonotype is deemed medium-sized. DNA of the CDR3: TGCAGTGCTAGAGGTCTAGCGGGGGGGCTCAAGCAGTTCTTC. Amino acid sequence: CSARGLAGGLKQFF. The chain carries TRBV20-1 and TRBJ2-1; 12 bases are a match to TRBD2. The V segment lost 1 base and the J segment 11 bases; nucleotides outside the gene matches: 6. Germline loops: CDR1 DFQATT, CDR2 SNEGSKA (reference sequence). The CDR3 extends over 14 amino acids.

This clonotype ranks as medium-sized. The V call is TRBV5-4, the J call TRBJ1-6, with D perhaps matching TRBD1 (6 bases). Germline V gives CDR1 SGHNT, CDR2 YYREEE (reference sequence). This CDR3 has 16 residues. Trimming cost V 2 bases and J 9 bases, with 18 bases left between them. CDR3 bases: TGTGCCAGCAGCTTTTCCGGGACAACAGGAAGTTCACCCCTCCACTTT. Translated, it gives CASSFSGTTGSSPLHF.

The DNA of the CDR3 is TGCGCCAGCAGCCCCAGAGGGAACAGGGCGGTCTATGGCTACACCTTC. This encodes CASSPRGNRAVYGYTF. The J gene is TRBJ1-2, the V gene TRBV5-1; D possibly corresponds to TRBD1 (6 bases). CDR1 is SGHRS, CDR2 YFSETQ, per germline. The CDR3 covers 16 residues. Between the trimmed V and J ends, which lost 4 bases and 4 bases, there was a span of 20 bases.

Judged by abundance, this clonotype is medium-sized. The gene calls are TRBV7-2 and TRBJ2-1; no clear D. V lost 5 bases and J 8 bases, leaving 16 bases between the germline ends. Germline CDR1 and CDR2: SGHTA and FQGNSA. The CDR3 sequence is 14 residues long. The CDR3 sequence is CASSPPPLGDEQFF. The CDR3 DNA follows: TGTGCCAGCAGCCCCCCCCCTCTTGGGGATGAGCAGTTCTTC.

The chain recombines TRBV4-3 with TRBJ2-7; D gene ambiguous. The germline V gene encodes CDR1 LGHNA and CDR2 YSLEER. This CDR3 spans 19 amino acids. V lost 0 bases, J lost 3 bases, and 24 bases lay in between. This chain's CDR3 is CASSQDDVRRRGTIYEQYF. The DNA of the CDR3 is TGCGCCAGCAGCCAAGATGATGTGAGGCGAAGAGGAACGATCTACGAGCAGTACTTC.

Judged by abundance, this clonotype is medium-sized. The genes are TRBV19 and TRBJ2-2; 9 bases match TRBD2. Germline CDR1 reads LNHDA; CDR2 reads SQIVND (reference sequence). The CDR3 spans 17 residues. With 5 bases clipped from V and 5 bases from J, the junction kept 12 bases outside the gene matches. CDR3 region: CASSSNPGLAPTGELFF. The CDR3 DNA is TGTGCCAGTAGTTCGAACCCGGGACTAGCCCCTACCGGGGAGCTGTTTTTT. Full variable domain (missing parts from reference TRBV19 and TRBJ2-2): DGGITQSPKYLFRKEGQNVTLSCEQNLNHDAMYWYRQDPGQGLRLIYYSQIVNDFQKGDIAEGYSVSREKKESFPLTVTSAQKNPTAFYLCASSSNPGLAPTGELFFGEGSRLTVL.